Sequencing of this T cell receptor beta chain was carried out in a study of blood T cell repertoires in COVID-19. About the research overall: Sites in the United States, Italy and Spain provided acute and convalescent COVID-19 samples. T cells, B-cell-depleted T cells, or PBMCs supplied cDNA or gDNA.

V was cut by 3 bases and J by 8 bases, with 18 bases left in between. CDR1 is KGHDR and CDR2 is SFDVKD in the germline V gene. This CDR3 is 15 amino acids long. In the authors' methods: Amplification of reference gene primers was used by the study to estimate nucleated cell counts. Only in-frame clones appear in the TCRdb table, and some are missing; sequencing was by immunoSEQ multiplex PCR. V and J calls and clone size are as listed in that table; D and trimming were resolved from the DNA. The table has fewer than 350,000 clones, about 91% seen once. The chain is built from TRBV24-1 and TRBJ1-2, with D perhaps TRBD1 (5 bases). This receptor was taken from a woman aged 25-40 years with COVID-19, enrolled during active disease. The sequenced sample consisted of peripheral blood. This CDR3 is CATSDGQGGAQGYTF. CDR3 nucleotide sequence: TGTGCCACCAGTGATGGGCAAGGAGGGGCTCAGGGCTACACCTTC.